This T cell receptor (beta chain) came from a study of shared clonotypes between healthy human individuals. The wider study: Each donor's CD8 memory used one plate, CD8 naive two, each CD4 subset three.

Investigators divided CD4+ cells into CD45RA+ naive and CD45RA-negative memory subsets. The assay was run at deep level. Genomic DNA belonging to each subset was distributed in equal measure over several immunoSEQ plates. TCRdb's copy holds only in-frame clones and misses some; the assay was immunoSEQ multiplex PCR. The sample has over a million clones; over 95% are singletons. This receptor was identified in a man in his thirties or forties in good health. Sample: naive CD4+ T cells sorted from blood. Subset of the sample: CD45RA+ positively selected.

For the CDR3, the DNA is TGTGCCAGCAGCTACCCCGGGACCCCAACAGATACGCAGTATTTT. It is translated as CASSYPGTPTDTQYF. The chain is built from TRBV5-6 and TRBJ2-3; D tentatively reads TRBD1 or TRBD2 (5 bases each). CDR1 SGHDT and CDR2 YYEEEE come from the germline V gene. The CDR3 spans 15 residues. V lost 3 bases and J 3 bases, leaving 14 bases between the germline ends.